This T cell receptor beta chain was identified in a study of blood T cell repertoires in COVID-19. Looking at the study overall: From T cells, B-cell-depleted T cells, or PBMCs came the material, which was cDNA or gDNA.

Using immunoSEQ multiplex PCR, the repertoire was profiled, and TCRdb retains in-frame clones only, with some absent. Among roughly 200,000 clones listed, roughly 89% were seen once. CDR1 and CDR2 from the germline V gene are KGHSH and LQKENI. This CDR3 has 14 amino acids. The ends were cut back, 3 bases at V and 10 bases at J, with 13 bases in the middle. The clonotype originates from a man between 50 and 59 years old with acute or convalescent COVID-19. V and J are TRBV18 and TRBJ1-6, with D unclear. Sequenced input: peripheral blood. CDR3 nucleotides: TGTGCCAGCTCACCCGACCCCGGAGGATCACCCCTCCACTTT. Translated: CASSPDPGGSPLHF. Full variable domain (missing parts from reference TRBV18 and TRBJ1-6): NAGVMQNPRHLVRRRGQEARLRCSPMKGHSHVYWYRQLPEEGLKFMVYLQKENIIDESGMPKERFSAEFPKEGPSILRIQQVVRGDSAAYFCASSPDPGGSPLHFGNGTRLTVT.